Here is one T cell receptor (beta chain) with its context. The target antigen is unknown. The sample belongs to a study of T cells in Graves' hyperthyroidism and ophthalmopathy. Study-level points and caveats: Through a model of 13 V-J features, ophthalmopathy was separated from stable hyperthyroidism.

There were TCR beta CDR3 regions amplified from RNA transcripts. The TCR CDR3 was amplified in a first-round RT-PCR using the HTBI primer set. TCRdb re-called the multiplex PCR reads with MiXCR, one entry per CDR3 protein. The sample lists about 700,000 distinct CDR3 sequences; nearly 45% were seen once. Uncontrolled infection, other autoimmune disease, pregnancy and lactation each barred patients from inclusion. Diagnoses were established using clinical symptoms, serum thyroxine and TRAb, thyroid ultrasound and orbital computed tomography. Trimming removed 5 bases at V and 2 bases at J, with 13 bases between. The CDR3 covers 13 residues. Germline loops: CDR1 DFQATT, CDR2 SNEGSKA (reference sequence).

The sequenced sample was peripheral blood or thyroid tissue (not recorded which). The TCR sequence derives from an adult man with Graves' disease, either hyperthyroidism or ophthalmopathy (not recorded which). The chain joins TRBV20-1 to TRBJ2-7; D ambiguous. CDR3 sequence reads: CSAPRVGTYEQYF. In DNA, the CDR3 is TGCAGTGCTCCTCGGGTGGGAACCTACGAGCAGTACTTC.